This T cell receptor (beta chain) was retrieved from a study of T cells in tuberculosis. General study findings and limits: GEM motif frequencies gave 70% accuracy; the GMM repertoire gave about 90%.

Looked up from germline, CDR1 is LNHDA and CDR2 is SQIVND (reference sequence). V shed 7 bases, J shed 1 base, and the junction held 6 bases outside the gene matches. There are 14 residues in the CDR3. TCRdb's copy holds only in-frame clones and misses some; the assay was immunoSEQ multiplex PCR. Of roughly 24,000 clones listed, around 97% are singletons. On average roughly 100,000 T cells per donor were immunosequenced. Remarks on this clone: Its target is unknown.

This sequence originates from a donor between 10 and 35 years old with latent tuberculosis or without tuberculosis infection. Sequenced sample: PBMCs. V and J are TRBV19 and TRBJ1-1, with 7 bases lining up with TRBD1. The CDR3 region has the DNA TGTGCCAGTACCCTGCGACAGGGGAACACTGAAGCTTTCTTT. This codes for CASTLRQGNTEAFF.